The 10 T cell receptor beta chains in this list originate from one sample, sequenced in a study of control samples from healthy donors and cancer patients (dated by TCRdb to 2019 to 2021). The library came from the immunoSEQ multiplex PCR assay. The table comes from immuneACCESS by way of TCRdb, which keeps in-frame sequences with V and J called. Part of the clones is missing from these tables; in studies checked, under half for an unresolved V gene and the rest for unknown reasons. The sample includes about 180,000 clones, with around nine tenths observed a single time. The top ten hold over 1.1% of the sample. The sequencing sample was made of blood. The receptors derive from a man in his thirties or forties in good health.

The V call is TRBV7-3, the J call TRBJ2-7, with 9 bases matching TRBD2. This CDR3 spans 16 amino acids. Germline values: CDR1 SGHTA, CDR2 FQGTGA. V was pared by 3 bases and J by 2 bases, with 8 bases of the junction left unmatched. Here the CDR3 DNA reads TGTGCCAGCAGCTTGGCCCCTAGCGGGACCCCCTACGAGCAGTACTTC. Protein sequence: CASSLAPSGTPYEQYF.

The rearrangement joins TRBV28 to TRBJ1-1; 12 nucleotides match TRBD1. The germline CDR1 and CDR2 sequences are MDHEN and SYDVKM. CDR3 size: 16 residues. Unmatched junction bases numbered 5, after V lost 5 bases and J lost 1 base. The CDR3 loop reads CASSKGTGGANTEAFF. The CDR3 DNA reads as TGTGCCAGCAGTAAAGGGACAGGGGGCGCGAACACTGAAGCTTTCTTT.

The chain has TRBV27 and TRBJ2-2; TRBD2 might be the D (5 bases). The CDR3 consists of 12 residues. The V end lost 8 bases, the J end lost 5 bases, and 9 bases lay between the germline ends. Germline-derived CDR1 and CDR2 are MNHEY and SMNVEV (reference sequence). CDR3 nucleotide sequence: TGTGCCAGCGCGTGGAGGACCGGGGAGCTGTTTTTT. Translation: CASAWRTGELFF.

The chain couples TRBV6-1 to TRBJ1-4; D is possibly TRBD1 (5 bases). V lost 4 bases and J 10 bases, leaving 25 bases between the germline ends. The CDR3 totals 17 residues. Germline CDR1 MNHNS, CDR2 SASEGT. CDR3 sequence reads: CASSGKRRETLLGKLFF. The CDR3 DNA reads TGTGCCAGCAGTGGAAAACGCAGGGAAACCCTCCTTGGAAAACTGTTTTTT.

The V call is TRBV19, the J call TRBJ1-1; the D gene is possibly TRBD1 (6 bases). V lost 3 bases, J lost 7 bases, and 15 bases lay in between. Germline CDR1 is LNHDA and CDR2 is SQIVND (reference sequence). The CDR3 contains 14 residues. The CDR3 loop reads CASSITKGGSEAFF. The CDR3 nucleotides read TGTGCCAGTAGTATTACGAAAGGGGGGAGTGAAGCTTTCTTT.

This CDR3 is CASSLEAAGNTIYF. The DNA for the CDR3 is TGCGCCAGCAGCTTGGAGGCGGCTGGAAACACCATATATTTT. V usage is TRBV5-1 and J usage is TRBJ1-3; no clear D gene. Trimming cost V 0 bases and J 2 bases, with 6 bases left between them. Germline V gene lookup returns CDR1 SGHRS and CDR2 YFSETQ. The CDR3 sequence is 14 residues long.

The chain carries TRBV2 and TRBJ1-2; the match to TRBD1 covers 11 bases. Losses at the gene ends were 3 bases for V and 5 bases for J; bases not matched to a gene: 2. The CDR3 totals 14 residues. CDR1 and CDR2 from the germline V gene are SNHLY and FYNNEI. CDR3 residues: CASSEGQGEYGYTF. The CDR3 coding sequence is TGTGCCAGCAGTGAGGGACAGGGGGAATATGGCTACACCTTC. The variable domain in full, completed from reference TRBV2 and TRBJ1-2, reads EPEVTQTPSHQVTQMGQEVILRCVPISNHLYFYWYRQILGQKVEFLVSFYNNEISEKSEIFDDQFSVERPDGSNFTLKIRSTKLEDSAMYFCASSEGQGEYGYTFGSGTRLTVV.

The V and J genes are TRBV27 and TRBJ2-1; D is ambiguous. The CDR3 loop spans 17 amino acids. Germline CDR1 and CDR2: MNHEY and SMNVEV (reference sequence). V lost 3 bases to trimming and J lost 0 bases, with 15 bases between them. The DNA for the CDR3 is TGTGCCAGCAGTTTGGGGTCAAGCGAGAGCTCCTACAATGAGCAGTTCTTC. Encoded protein: CASSLGSSESSYNEQFF.

The chain is built from TRBV10-1 and TRBJ1-5, with TRBD1 as a possible D gene (6 bases). Trimming took off 6 bases at V and 6 bases at J, with 15 bases between the two ends. There are 14 residues in the CDR3. CDR1 WNHNN and CDR2 SYGVQD come from the germline V gene (reference sequence). CDR3 amino acids: CASRGTGHGQPQHF. CDR3 bases: TGCGCCAGCAGGGGAACAGGGCACGGTCAGCCCCAGCATTTT.

This clone appeared once. The chain carries TRBV28 and TRBJ2-7; D gene ambiguous. CDR3 length equals 15 residues. Germline CDR1 MDHEN, CDR2 SYDVKM. The germline V and J ends were trimmed by 0 bases and 0 bases, with 9 bases remaining between them. CDR3 sequence: CASSLWGSISYEQYF. The CDR3 DNA reads as TGTGCCAGCAGTTTATGGGGGTCCATCTCCTACGAGCAGTACTTC.